A single sample gave rise to the 17 T cell receptor beta chains below, sequenced in a study of cytotoxic CD8 clonotypes in ibrutinib-treated CLL. Assay: immunoSEQ multiplex PCR; the TCRdb copy retains only in-frame clones and omits some. Seen here are approximately 350,000 clones, roughly 70% observed once, and the top ten hold 6.3%. The material sequenced was PBMCs, taken after 36 months of ibrutinib treatment. The receptor set was obtained from a human donor with chronic lymphocytic leukemia.

The chain couples TRBV5-8 to TRBJ1-5; 9 nucleotides line up with TRBD1. In germline, CDR1 is SGHTS, CDR2 YDEGEE. V shed 0 bases and J 4 bases; nucleotides not matched to a gene: 2. This CDR3 has 15 residues. The CDR3 DNA sequence: TGTGCCAGCAGCTTGGGGGACAGGGATAATCAGCCCCAGCATTTT. It codes for CASSLGDRDNQPQHF.

The gene calls are TRBV10-2 and TRBJ2-7; D gene uncertain. The CDR3 is 15 amino acids. V was trimmed by 6 bases and J by 2 bases, leaving 17 bases between them. Germline CDR1 and CDR2: WSHSY and SAAADI. The DNA for the CDR3 is TGCGCCAGCAGGCCGCAGACGGAAGTTGCCTACGAGCAGTACTTC. It is translated as CASRPQTEVAYEQYF.

The chain joins TRBV29-1 to TRBJ1-1; 10 nucleotides line up with TRBD1. CDR1 SQVTM and CDR2 ANQGSEA come from the germline V gene. The CDR3 has 14 residues. The V gene end was trimmed by 5 bases and the J gene end by 7 bases; junction bases not matched to a gene: 10. CDR3 DNA: TGCAGCGTTTCGGACAGGGGGAAAGCTGGTGAAGCTTTCTTT. It specifies CSVSDRGKAGEAFF.

The genes are TRBV19 and TRBJ2-7; tentative D call: TRBD1 (6 bases). Germline V gives CDR1 LNHDA, CDR2 SQIVND (reference sequence). The length of the CDR3 is 11 residues. Trimming pared 7 bases from V and 6 bases from J, leaving 10 bases between. CDR3 amino acids: CASTQDSEQYF. CDR3 sequence (DNA): TGTGCCAGTACCCAGGACAGCGAGCAGTACTTC.

The chain uses TRBV15 and TRBJ1-2, with a weak D call TRBD1 (6 bases). Germline CDR1 LNHNV, CDR2 YYDKDF (reference sequence). The CDR3 loop spans 16 amino acids. The V and J ends lost 0 bases and 0 bases respectively, with 11 bases between them. CDR3 loop: CATSRDGGQPNYGYTF. As DNA, the CDR3 is TGTGCCACCAGCAGAGATGGCGGACAGCCTAACTATGGCTACACCTTC.

Only a few counts were recorded for this clone. V usage is TRBV18 and J usage is TRBJ2-2; 7 nucleotides align to TRBD1. CDR1 and CDR2 from the germline V gene are KGHSH and LQKENI. V lost 8 bases and J lost 0; bases outside the gene matches: 3. The CDR3 is 14 amino acids. CDR3 in DNA: TGTGCCAGCCGGGGACAGTCGAACACCGGGGAGCTGTTTTTT. Protein: CASRGQSNTGELFF.

The chain couples TRBV6-5 to TRBJ2-3; possibly TRBD1 for D (6 bases). CDR1 is MNHEY, CDR2 SVGAGI, per germline. Trimming stripped 6 bases from V and 5 bases from J, with 18 bases between. The CDR3 extends over 15 amino acids. The CDR3 DNA reads as TGTGCCAGCAGACATTCCTTCCAGGGGAGAGATACGCAGTATTTT. Protein product: CASRHSFQGRDTQYF.

The chain combines TRBV5-6 with TRBJ1-2; perhaps TRBD1 as D (5 bases). In germline, CDR1 is SGHDT, CDR2 YYEEEE. V was shortened by 5 bases and J by 6 bases, with 17 bases between the two germline ends. The CDR3 has 14 amino acids. DNA for the CDR3: TGTGCCAGCAGTCGGACATTCTCGGGACATGGCTACACCTTC. This sequence encodes CASSRTFSGHGYTF.

CDR3 coding DNA: TGCAGTGCCCCTGGTCAGACCCAGTACTTC. Residues: CSAPGQTQYF. This chain uses TRBV20-1 with TRBJ2-5, with D unresolved. The V end lost 6 bases, the J end lost 6 bases, and 8 bases lay between the germline ends. Germline V gene sequence: CDR1 DFQATT, CDR2 SNEGSKA (reference sequence). The CDR3 is 10 residues long.

The chain joins TRBV6-5 to TRBJ2-1, with D possibly TRBD1 on 5 matching bases. CDR1 is MNHEY, CDR2 SVGAGI, per germline. Trimming cost V 2 bases and J 9 bases, with 14 bases left between them. The CDR3 loop spans 14 amino acids. CDR3 region: CASSYPTATTEQFF. For the CDR3, the DNA is TGTGCCAGCAGTTACCCGACAGCTACAACTGAGCAGTTCTTC.

The V gene is TRBV5-1, the J gene TRBJ1-1, with D possibly matching TRBD1 (5 bases). CDR1 SGHRS and CDR2 YFSETQ come from the germline V gene. Trimming stripped 0 bases from V and 10 bases from J, with 10 bases between. This CDR3 is 12 amino acids long. DNA for the CDR3: TGCGCCAGCAGCTTGGTCGGGGGAACAGCTTTCTTT. It yields the protein CASSLVGGTAFF.

V and J are TRBV5-1 and TRBJ2-7; possibly TRBD1 or TRBD2 for D (5 bases each). The CDR3 runs 12 residues. V lost 1 base and J lost 6, with 8 bases in between. The V gene's germline CDR1 is SGHRS and CDR2 YFSETQ. The CDR3 nucleotides are TGCGCCAGCAGCTTGTACGGGGCCGAGCAGTACTTC. It translates to CASSLYGAEQYF.

V gene TRBV19 combines with J gene TRBJ2-7; D uncertain. The CDR3 runs to 15 residues. The ends were cut back, 1 base at V and 1 base at J, with 11 bases in the middle. Per germline, CDR1 LNHDA and CDR2 SQIVND (reference sequence). CDR3 coding DNA: TGTGCCAGTAGTATAGTGGCAGCCGCGTCCTACGAGCAGTACTTC. Protein: CASSIVAAASYEQYF.

This chain links TRBV23-1 with TRBJ2-1; either TRBD1 or TRBD2 may supply D (5 bases each). TRBV23-1 is placed among ORFs of uncertain function. This CDR3 contains 14 residues. Trimming removed 0 bases at V and 7 bases at J, with 10 bases between. CDR3 coding DNA: TGCGCCAGCAGTCAATCCCAGGGAGATAATGAGCAGTTCTTC. It yields the protein CASSQSQGDNEQFF.

The chain has TRBV27 and TRBJ1-4; D possibly corresponds to TRBD1 (5 bases). This CDR3 is built from 14 residues. The V end lost 3 bases, the J end lost 7 bases, and 12 bases lay between the germline ends. Germline CDR1 MNHEY, CDR2 SMNVEV (reference sequence). Here the CDR3 reads CASSFLGPSEKLFF. DNA for the CDR3: TGTGCCAGCAGTTTTTTGGGGCCGAGTGAAAAACTGTTTTTT.

The chain uses TRBV4-1 and TRBJ1-1, with D possibly being TRBD1 (5 bases). V lost 0 bases to trimming and J lost 0 bases, with 14 bases between them. The CDR3 has 17 residues. Germline CDR1 and CDR2: MGHRA and YSYEKL. CDR3 sequence: CASSQERIGAMNTEAFF. In DNA form, the CDR3 reads TGCGCCAGCAGCCAAGAGCGAATAGGGGCTATGAACACTGAAGCTTTCTTT.

For this clone: The sample contains more than one DNA sequence encoding this CDR3. V usage is TRBV18 and J usage is TRBJ2-5; D gene uncertain. The germline V gene has CDR1 KGHSH and CDR2 LQKENI. V gave up 3 bases and J gave up 2 bases, with 7 bases separating them. The CDR3 totals 13 residues. The CDR3: CASSPPSQETQYF. The CDR3, as DNA: TGTGCCAGCTCACCTCCCAGTCAAGAGACCCAGTACTTC.